The 13 T cell receptor beta chains below come from one sample, sequenced in a study of CD8 T cells in ankylosing spondylitis. TCRdb independently ran MiXCR on the 5' RACE reads; one entry per CDR3 protein. Of approximately 25,000 distinct CDR3 sequences in the sample, roughly 17% were seen once. The sequenced material came from blood. The receptors were gathered from a male donor with ankylosing spondylitis or in good health (not recorded which).

V usage is TRBV4-2 and J usage is TRBJ2-3; 11 bases map to TRBD2. The V gene's germline CDR1 is LGHNA and CDR2 YNFKEQ. This CDR3 has 17 residues. The V gene end was trimmed by 4 bases and the J gene end by 5 bases; junction bases not matched to a gene: 11. CDR3 in amino acids: CASSRLIAGGNGDTQYF. The DNA of the CDR3 is TGTGCCAGCAGCCGGCTCATAGCGGGGGGGAATGGAGATACGCAGTATTTT.

This clonotype was seen many times. The chain has TRBV5-1 and TRBJ2-5; no firm D call. The germline V gene encodes CDR1 SGHRS and CDR2 YFSETQ. This CDR3 region has 15 residues. V shed 0 bases and J shed 2 bases, with 11 bases lying between them. The CDR3 protein is CASSLAAMQQETQYF. The CDR3 DNA is TGCGCCAGCAGCTTGGCCGCGATGCAGCAAGAGACCCAGTACTTC.

This chain joins TRBV10-3 and TRBJ2-5; perhaps TRBD1 as D (5 bases). The length of the CDR3 is 15 residues. V shed 2 bases and J shed 2 bases, with 12 bases lying between them. From germline, CDR1 is ENHRY and CDR2 SYGVKD. This CDR3 is CAISETGTDQETQYF. CDR3 bases: TGTGCCATCAGTGAGACAGGCACCGATCAAGAGACCCAGTACTTC.

This clonotype was recorded a few times. The chain joins TRBV28 to TRBJ2-2; D is unclear. The V and J ends lost 8 bases and 5 bases respectively, with 12 bases between them. The V gene's germline CDR1 is MDHEN and CDR2 SYDVKM. The CDR3 length is 13 residues. This chain's CDR3 is CASSLFSTGELFF. In DNA form, the CDR3 reads TGTGCCAGCTCCCTTTTTTCGACCGGGGAGCTGTTTTTT.

This clonotype was recorded many times. The rearrangement joins TRBV4-1 to TRBJ2-3; weak D call: TRBD2 (5 bases). Germline lookup yields CDR1 MGHRA and CDR2 YSYEKL. V shed 0 bases and J shed 4 bases, with 8 bases lying between them. The length of the CDR3 is 14 residues. CDR3: CASSQEEDPDTQYF. The DNA for the CDR3 is TGCGCCAGCAGCCAAGAGGAGGACCCAGATACGCAGTATTTT.

This clonotype has a handful of counts. The chain uses TRBV7-2 and TRBJ1-3; the match to TRBD1 covers 9 bases. V lost 4 bases and J lost 4; bases outside the gene matches: 8. Germline assignment: CDR1 SGHTA and CDR2 FQGNSA. The CDR3 consists of 16 residues. CDR3 sequence: CASSSLTGGRGNTIYF. The CDR3 bases are TGTGCCAGCAGCTCCCTGACAGGGGGTAGAGGAAACACCATATATTTT.

The sample holds many counts of this clonotype. The CDR3 DNA follows: TGTGCCAGCTCGGAGAACACTGAAGCTTTCTTT. Residues: CASSENTEAFF. The rearrangement joins TRBV6-2 or TRBV6-3 to TRBJ1-1; D remains ambiguous. Germline V gene lookup returns CDR1 MNHEY and CDR2 SVGEGT. V lost 8 bases to trimming and J lost 1 base, with 5 bases between them. The length of the CDR3 is 11 residues.

This chain uses TRBV20-1 with TRBJ2-5; 11 nucleotides line up with TRBD2. The CDR3 sequence is 16 residues long. The ends lost 6 bases at V and 4 bases at J; junction bases unmatched: 13. Germline loops: CDR1 DFQATT, CDR2 SNEGSKA (reference sequence). Here the CDR3 DNA reads TGCAGTGCCGACTCAGAGAGACTAGCGGGGACAGAGACCCAGTACTTC. This sequence encodes CSADSERLAGTETQYF.

Many counts were recorded for this clonotype. The chain links TRBV7-2 to TRBJ2-5; TRBD2 might be the D (5 bases). The CDR3 sequence is 14 residues long. CDR1 and CDR2 (germline): SGHTA, FQGNSA. V gave up 4 bases and J gave up 4 bases, with 13 bases separating them. CDR3 nucleotide sequence: TGTGCCAGCAGCTCTTTGGGAAGCGGAGAGACCCAGTACTTC. Amino acid sequence: CASSSLGSGETQYF.

The gene calls are TRBV2 and TRBJ1-5; D call uncertain. Germline assignment: CDR1 SNHLY and CDR2 FYNNEI. The CDR3 has 13 amino acids. V lost 4 bases and J 5 bases, leaving 9 bases between the germline ends. For the CDR3, the DNA is TGTGCCAGCAGTGTATCTGGGGATCAGCCCCAGCATTTT. Its protein is CASSVSGDQPQHF.

This clonotype was counted many times. The genes are TRBV28 and TRBJ2-2, with D hard to call. V lost 3 bases and J 1 base, leaving 6 bases between the germline ends. CDR1 and CDR2 (germline): MDHEN, SYDVKM. The CDR3 is made up of 14 amino acids. CDR3: CASSFGWNTGELFF. CDR3 in DNA: TGTGCCAGCAGTTTTGGGTGGAACACCGGGGAGCTGTTTTTT.

V is TRBV15 and J is TRBJ2-1; 15 bases agree with TRBD2. The CDR3 runs to 14 residues. V gave up 3 bases and J gave up 9 bases; unmatched junction bases: 0. Germline assignment: CDR1 LNHNV and CDR2 YYDKDF (reference sequence). The CDR3 DNA reads as TGTGCCACCAGCAGGGGACTAGCGGGAGGTGAGCAGTTCTTC. It yields the protein CATSRGLAGGEQFF.

This clonotype was observed at least ten times. The J gene is TRBJ2-5, the V gene TRBV7-3; maybe TRBD1 (6 bases). V dropped 0 bases and J dropped 2 bases, with 31 bases sitting between them. The CDR3 sequence is 22 residues long. From germline, CDR1 is SGHTA and CDR2 FQGTGA. The CDR3 DNA reads as TGTGCCAGCAGCTTAACCCCATACTCCCCCAGGCAGGGGCGTGGGAAACAAGAGACCCAGTACTTC. Protein: CASSLTPYSPRQGRGKQETQYF. Full variable domain (rest looked up from reference TRBV7-3 and TRBJ2-5): GAGVSQTPSNKVTEKGKYVELRCDPISGHTALYWYRQSLGQGPEFLIYFQGTGAADDSGLPNDRFFAVRPEGSVSTLKIQRTERGDSAVYLCASSLTPYSPRQGRGKQETQYFGPGTRLLVL.